This TCR beta chain was sequenced in a study of cytomegalovirus exposure and HLA in healthy donors. CDR3 length: 15 amino acids. Germline CDR1 is SGDLS and CDR2 is YYNGEE. Trimming cost V 1 base and J 0 bases, with 8 bases left between them. It was with 60 Vbeta and 13 Jbeta primers that the PCR ran. Profiling relied on immunoSEQ multiplex PCR, and the TCRdb table lists in-frame clones only, not all of them. The data show about 160,000 clones, around 84% seen once. The chain combines TRBV9 with TRBJ2-1; TRBD2 is a possible D gene (6 bases). The source material was PBMCs. This TCR was sampled from a man aged 18 to 29 in good health and CMV-seronegative. The CDR3 DNA follows: TGTGCCAGCAGCGTAAGGGACTCCTCCTACAATGAGCAGTTCTTC. Translated: CASSVRDSSYNEQFF.